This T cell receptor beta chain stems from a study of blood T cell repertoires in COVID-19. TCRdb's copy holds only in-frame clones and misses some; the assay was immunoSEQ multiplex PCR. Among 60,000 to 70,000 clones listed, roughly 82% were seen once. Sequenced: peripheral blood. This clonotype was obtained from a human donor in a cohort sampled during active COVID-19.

CDR3 DNA: TGCGCCAGCAGCCAAATTGCGGGGAACACTGAAGCTTTCTTT. Its protein product is CASSQIAGNTEAFF. The chain uses TRBV4-3 and TRBJ1-1; unclear D gene. The CDR3 spans 14 residues. Trimming removed 2 bases at V and 1 base at J, with 8 bases between. The germline V gene has CDR1 LGHNA and CDR2 YSLEER.